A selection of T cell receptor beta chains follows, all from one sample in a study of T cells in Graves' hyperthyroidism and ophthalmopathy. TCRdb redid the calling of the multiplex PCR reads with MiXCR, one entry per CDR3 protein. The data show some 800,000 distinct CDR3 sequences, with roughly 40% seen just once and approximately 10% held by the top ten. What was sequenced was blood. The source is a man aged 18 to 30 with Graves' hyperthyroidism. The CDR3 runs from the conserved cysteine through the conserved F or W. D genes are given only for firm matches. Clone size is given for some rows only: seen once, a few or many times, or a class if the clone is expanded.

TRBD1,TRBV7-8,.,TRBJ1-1,CASSPRRTGDTEAFF,TGTGCCAGCAGCCCGAGGAGGACAGGGGACACTGAAGCTTTCTTT
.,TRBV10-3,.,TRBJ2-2,CATTPQGEAGGLFF,TGTGCCACCACCCCCCAGGGGGAGGCCGGGGGGCTGTTTTTT
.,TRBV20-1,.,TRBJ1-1,CSARVSVMNTEAFF,TGCAGTGCTAGAGTTTCCGTGATGAACACTGAAGCTTTCTTT
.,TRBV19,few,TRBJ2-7,CASSISGQFVDEQYF,TGTGCCAGTAGTATTAGCGGACAGTTCGTCGACGAGCAGTACTTC
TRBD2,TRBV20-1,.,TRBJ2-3,CSALAGGTDTQYF,TGCAGTGCCCTAGCGGGAGGCACAGATACGCAGTATTTT
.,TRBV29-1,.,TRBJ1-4,CSVGKGRTDEKLFF,TGCAGCGTTGGAAAGGGCAGGACGGATGAAAAACTGTTTTTT
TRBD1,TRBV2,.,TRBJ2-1,CASRKGDSSYNEQFF,TGTGCCAGCAGGAAAGGGGACAGCTCCTACAATGAGCAGTTCTTC
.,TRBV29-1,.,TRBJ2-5,CSVVGEAQYF,TGCAGCGTTGTCGGTGAGGCCCAGTACTTC
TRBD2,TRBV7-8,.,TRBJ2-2,CASSPRRGGGGNTGELFF,TGTGCCAGCAGCCCCCGGAGGGGCGGGGGGGGTAACACCGGGGAGCTGTTTTTT
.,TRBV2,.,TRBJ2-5,CASGVELRETQYF,TGTGCCAGCGGAGTGGAGTTAAGAGAGACCCAGTACTTC
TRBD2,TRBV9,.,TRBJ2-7,CASSLSGGADEQYF,TGTGCCAGCAGCCTTAGCGGGGGGGCCGATGAGCAGTACTTC
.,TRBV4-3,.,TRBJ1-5,CASSQDESQPQHF,TGCGCCAGCAGCCAAGATGAGTCTCAGCCCCAGCATTTT
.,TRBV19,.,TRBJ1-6,CASSIMVRGRDRTNSPLHF,TGTGCCAGTAGTATCATGGTCAGGGGTCGGGACCGCACGAATTCACCCCTCCACTTT
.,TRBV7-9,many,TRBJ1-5,CASSLGAGNQPQHF,TGTGCCAGCAGCTTAGGTGCAGGCAATCAGCCCCAGCATTTT
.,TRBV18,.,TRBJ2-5,CASSRGTRETQYF,TGTGCCAGCTCACGCGGGACTCGGGAGACCCAGTACTTC